The rows below give T cell receptor beta chains drawn from one sample of a study of OX40 agonist ivuxolimab in advanced cancers. Profiling relied on immunoSEQ multiplex PCR, and the TCRdb table lists in-frame clones only, not all of them. The table shows approximately 72,000 clones, with around 84% occurring only once. The starting material was CD4+ or CD8+ T cells sorted from blood, obtained in a trial of the OX40 agonist ivuxolimab. All receptors come from an adult with an advanced solid tumor such as melanoma, head and neck, liver or kidney cancer. Each CDR3 is given with its conserved first and last residue. A D gene is named only where the DNA matches it firmly. Expanded clones are given a class, and other clones once, few, many or no size at all.

DNA: TGTGCCTGGGGCGGCGAAAAACTGTTTTTT; CDR3: CAWGGEKLFF; D: .; J: TRBJ1-4; length: 10; V: TRBV30; size: .
DNA: TGCGCCAGCAGCTTGGGTAGCCCCCCAGATACGCAGTATTTT; CDR3: CASSLGSPPDTQYF; D: .; J: TRBJ2-3; length: 14; V: TRBV5-1; size: .
DNA: TGTGCCAGCACCCAGGGAGGCCCCTACAATGAGCAGTTCTTC; CDR3: CASTQGGPYNEQFF; D: .; J: TRBJ2-1; length: 14; V: TRBV6-5; size: .
DNA: TGTGCCAGCCTCGGTCGACAACCAGGGCAAGCTTTCTTT; CDR3: CASLGRQPGQAFF; D: .; J: TRBJ1-1; length: 13; V: TRBV5-4; size: .
DNA: TGTGCCAGCAGCTTAGCTAGGACCTTCTACGAGCAGTACTTC; CDR3: CASSLARTFYEQYF; D: .; J: TRBJ2-7; length: 14; V: TRBV11-2; size: .
DNA: TGTGCCTGGAGTGTATCCTCAAACACTGAAGCTTTCTTT; CDR3: CAWSVSSNTEAFF; D: .; J: TRBJ1-1; length: 13; V: TRBV30; size: .
DNA: TGTGCCAGCAGCTTAAACGCAATCTACGAGCAGTACTTC; CDR3: CASSLNAIYEQYF; D: .; J: TRBJ2-7; length: 13; V: TRBV13; size: few
DNA: TGTGCCAGCAGCTTGCTTGGCGGGAGGGGGAATGAGCAGTTCTTC; CDR3: CASSLLGGRGNEQFF; D: TRBD2; J: TRBJ2-1; length: 15; V: TRBV5-4; size: .
DNA: TGTGCCAGCAGCGTTACAGGGACATACACTGAAGCTTTCTTT; CDR3: CASSVTGTYTEAFF; D: .; J: TRBJ1-1; length: 14; V: TRBV9; size: .
DNA: TGTGCCAGCAGCTTGGACGGGACCCCTCCCCGGGAGCTGTTTTTT; CDR3: CASSLDGTPPRELFF; D: .; J: TRBJ2-2; length: 15; V: TRBV7-3; size: .
DNA: TGTGCCAGCAGCCGAGGGACAGGGGCGGCAGATACGCAGTATTTT; CDR3: CASSRGTGAADTQYF; D: TRBD1; J: TRBJ2-3; length: 15; V: TRBV7-3; size: .
DNA: TGTGCCTGGAGTGAAACCGGGACTAGCAGGCACGAGCAGTACTTC; CDR3: CAWSETGTSRHEQYF; D: TRBD2; J: TRBJ2-7; length: 15; V: TRBV30; size: .
DNA: TGTGCCAGCAGGACAAGCCCCAATGAAAAACTGTTTTTT; CDR3: CASRTSPNEKLFF; D: .; J: TRBJ1-4; length: 13; V: TRBV7-2; size: few
DNA: TGTGCCAGCAGCCCCGGGACAGGTTACGGCTCCTACGAGCAGTACTTC; CDR3: CASSPGTGYGSYEQYF; D: TRBD1; J: TRBJ2-7; length: 16; V: TRBV7-8; size: .
DNA: TGTGCCAGCAGCCCGGGACAGGCAAGACGTCAGCCCCAGCATTTT; CDR3: CASSPGQARRQPQHF; D: TRBD1; J: TRBJ1-5; length: 15; V: TRBV5-5; size: .
DNA: TGTGCCAGTAGTATCTCTAGTAATGACGGCACAGATACGCAGTATTTT; CDR3: CASSISSNDGTDTQYF; D: .; J: TRBJ2-3; length: 16; V: TRBV19; size: .
DNA: TGTGCCAGCAGCTTAGGCGGGGCAGGGACTAACTATGGCTACACCTTC; CDR3: CASSLGGAGTNYGYTF; D: .; J: TRBJ1-2; length: 16; V: TRBV7-2; size: .
DNA: TGCGCCAGCAGCCCAGTACAGGGGGCCTCGAGGGGCCAGTACTTC; CDR3: CASSPVQGASRGQYF; D: TRBD1; J: TRBJ2-5; length: 15; V: TRBV4-1; size: .
DNA: TGCAGCGTTGACAACAGGGGATACAATGAGCAGTTCTTC; CDR3: CSVDNRGYNEQFF; D: TRBD1; J: TRBJ2-1; length: 13; V: TRBV29-1; size: .
DNA: TGTGCCAGCAGTCGACAAGCTACAGGGCCGAACACTGAAGCTTTCTTT; CDR3: CASSRQATGPNTEAFF; D: .; J: TRBJ1-1; length: 16; V: TRBV27; size: .
DNA: TGTGCCAGCAGCTTAGGCCTAGCGGGGCCGGGGAGGGACGAGCAGTACTTC; CDR3: CASSLGLAGPGRDEQYF; D: TRBD2; J: TRBJ2-7; length: 17; V: TRBV13; size: few
DNA: TGTGCCATCATGGGTGTAGGGGGCAAGGCTGAAGCTTTCTTT; CDR3: CAIMGVGGKAEAFF; D: TRBD1; J: TRBJ1-1; length: 14; V: TRBV10-3; size: .
DNA: TGCGCCAGCAGCTTGGGCCAGGGTTGGGACACTGAAGCTTTCTTT; CDR3: CASSLGQGWDTEAFF; D: .; J: TRBJ1-1; length: 15; V: TRBV5-1; size: .
DNA: TGTGCCAGCAGTTACATAGGGGGGCTTGTAACAGATACGCAGTATTTT; CDR3: CASSYIGGLVTDTQYF; D: .; J: TRBJ2-3; length: 16; V: TRBV6-6; size: .
DNA: TGTGCCAGCAGCTTGTACAGGGGAGGGGAGACCCAGTACTTC; CDR3: CASSLYRGGETQYF; D: .; J: TRBJ2-5; length: 14; V: TRBV5-6; size: few
DNA: TGTGCCAGCAGCTTAGCGCGCACGAACACCGGGGAGCTGTTTTTT; CDR3: CASSLARTNTGELFF; D: .; J: TRBJ2-2; length: 15; V: TRBV7-9; size: once
DNA: TGCGCCAGCAGCCAAGATCTCCCCGGACAGGGGGAAAAGACCCAGTACTTC; CDR3: CASSQDLPGQGEKTQYF; D: TRBD1; J: TRBJ2-5; length: 17; V: TRBV4-3; size: .
DNA: TGTGCCAGCAGCCAAGGTCTTCATAACTATGGCTACACCTTC; CDR3: CASSQGLHNYGYTF; D: .; J: TRBJ1-2; length: 14; V: TRBV14; size: few
DNA: TGCAGCGTCCTACAGGGGAGGGGGACTGAAGCTTTCTTT; CDR3: CSVLQGRGTEAFF; D: TRBD1; J: TRBJ1-1; length: 13; V: TRBV29-1; size: .
DNA: TGCGCCAGCAGCATGGGACTAGCGGGAGGACACACCGGGGAGCTGTTTTTT; CDR3: CASSMGLAGGHTGELFF; D: TRBD2; J: TRBJ2-2; length: 17; V: TRBV5-1; size: .
DNA: TGTGCCAGTAGTATTAGGCGGGGGGCAGGAGATACGCAGTATTTT; CDR3: CASSIRRGAGDTQYF; D: TRBD2; J: TRBJ2-3; length: 15; V: TRBV19; size: .
DNA: TGCAGCGTTGTGGGCAGGGGCGACGAGCAGTACTTC; CDR3: CSVVGRGDEQYF; D: .; J: TRBJ2-7; length: 12; V: TRBV29-1; size: .
DNA: TGCAGTGCTAGGGCAGTTCGGGACACCTTC; CDR3: CSARAVRDTF; D: .; J: TRBJ1-2; length: 10; V: TRBV20-1; size: few
DNA: TGTGCCAGCAGACGGGCCAACCAAGAGACCCAGTACTTC; CDR3: CASRRANQETQYF; D: .; J: TRBJ2-5; length: 13; V: TRBV27; size: .
DNA: TGTGCCAGCAGCTTAGGGGGTGGGGATCCACAGTTCTTC; CDR3: CASSLGGGDPQFF; D: .; J: TRBJ2-1; length: 13; V: TRBV5-4; size: few
DNA: TGTGCCAGTAGTCAATCGGCAGGGATAGGCTATGGCTACACCTTC; CDR3: CASSQSAGIGYGYTF; D: .; J: TRBJ1-2; length: 15; V: TRBV19; size: .
DNA: TGCAGCGTTTCCGTCCTTGGGGCTTTCATGAACACTGAAGCTTTCTTT; CDR3: CSVSVLGAFMNTEAFF; D: .; J: TRBJ1-1; length: 16; V: TRBV29-1; size: few
DNA: TGTGCCAGCAGTTCCCTTGGTGGGGCGGCGAATTCACCCCTCCACTTT; CDR3: CASSSLGGAANSPLHF; D: .; J: TRBJ1-6; length: 16; V: TRBV14; size: .
DNA: TGTGCCAGCAGCGCCGACGGCGGGAGGAGAGATACGCAGTATTTT; CDR3: CASSADGGRRDTQYF; D: TRBD2; J: TRBJ2-3; length: 15; V: TRBV9; size: .
DNA: TGTGCCAGCAGTGACGCGCTTAGGGAGCTGTTTTTT; CDR3: CASSDALRELFF; D: .; J: TRBJ2-2; length: 12; V: TRBV2; size: .
DNA: TGTGCCAGCAGCTCCGTAGCGGGGGGGTTTGAGGAGACCCAGTACTTC; CDR3: CASSSVAGGFEETQYF; D: TRBD2; J: TRBJ2-5; length: 16; V: TRBV11-2; size: .
DNA: TGCAGCGTTAAGACAGGGGCTGGAAACACCATATATTTT; CDR3: CSVKTGAGNTIYF; D: TRBD1; J: TRBJ1-3; length: 13; V: TRBV29-1; size: .
DNA: TGTGCCAGCAGCTGGCGAGACAGGGGGCGCGGTGGCTACACCTTC; CDR3: CASSWRDRGRGGYTF; D: TRBD1; J: TRBJ1-2; length: 15; V: TRBV4-2; size: .
DNA: TGTGCCAGCAGCTTAGGACGACCCGGGGAGCTGTTTTTT; CDR3: CASSLGRPGELFF; D: .; J: TRBJ2-2; length: 13; V: TRBV7-2; size: .
DNA: TGTGCCAGCAACACAGGGGGCACTGAAGCTTTCTTT; CDR3: CASNTGGTEAFF; D: TRBD1; J: TRBJ1-1; length: 12; V: TRBV5-5; size: few